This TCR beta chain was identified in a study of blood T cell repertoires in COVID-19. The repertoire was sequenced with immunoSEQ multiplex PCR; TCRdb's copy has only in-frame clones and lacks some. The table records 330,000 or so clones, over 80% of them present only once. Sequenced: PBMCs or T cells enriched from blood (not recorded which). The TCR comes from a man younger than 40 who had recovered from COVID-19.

The CDR3 sequence: CASSGGTAGYTF. CDR3 DNA: TGTGCCAGCAGTGGGGGGACAGCTGGCTACACCTTC. The chain has TRBV2 and TRBJ1-2; 7 positions match TRBD1. This CDR3 comprises 12 residues. CDR1 and CDR2 (germline): SNHLY, FYNNEI. With V trimmed by 4 bases and J by 7 bases, 3 bases remained unmatched. The entire variable domain, with the rest obtained from reference TRBV2 and TRBJ1-2, is as follows: EPEVTQTPSHQVTQMGQEVILRCVPISNHLYFYWYRQILGQKVEFLVSFYNNEISEKSEIFDDQFSVERPDGSNFTLKIRSTKLEDSAMYFCASSGGTAGYTFGSGTRLTVV.